The entry below describes one T cell receptor beta chain. The antigen remains unidentified. The data belong to a study of T cell repertoires in cytomegalovirus infection. TCRdb reprocessed the reads via MiXCR and lists one record per CDR3 protein. The sample consists of around 450,000 distinct CDR3 sequences, approximately 31% of them appearing once. Study-level results: Carriers of CMV plus the relevant HLA were identified by cumulative public TCR beta family frequency. Dominant in the ex vivo response were TCR beta clonotypes restricted by HLA-C and specific for CMV.

This CDR3 comprises 14 residues. The germline CDR1 and CDR2 sequences are SGHTA and FQGNSA. V was clipped by 2 bases and J by 1 base, with 8 bases between them. Material for sequencing was PBMCs. The V and J genes are TRBV7-2 and TRBJ1-2; D is unresolved. This clonotype was obtained from a human donor in good health (CMV status not recorded). Some clones in this sample may be carry-over from other donors' samples. The CDR3 reads CASSLSRINYGYTF. CDR3 bases: TGTGCCAGCAGCTTATCTAGGATTAACTATGGCTACACCTTC.